The 30 T cell receptor beta chains reported below all come from one sample, sequenced in a study of CD8 T cells in ankylosing spondylitis. MiXCR, run by TCRdb on the 5' RACE reads, gives a single entry per CDR3 protein. The profile shows a few hundred thousand distinct CDR3 sequences, about 18% of them singletons. The sequenced material came from blood, either unsorted or a sorted T cell fraction (not recorded which). These receptors all stem from a male donor with ankylosing spondylitis or in good health (not recorded which).

This clonotype has only a few counts. The chain links TRBV29-1 to TRBJ2-5; no definite D call. V lost 3 bases, J lost 5 bases, and 7 bases lay in between. Germline values: CDR1 SQVTM, CDR2 ANQGSEA. The CDR3 runs to 11 residues. This chain's CDR3 is CSVDLLETQYF. The CDR3 DNA reads as TGCAGCGTTGACTTGTTGGAGACCCAGTACTTC. The full variable domain, with the rest looked up from reference TRBV29-1 and TRBJ2-5, is SAVISQKPSRDICQRGTSLTIQCQVDSQVTMMFWYRQQPGQSLTLIATANQGSEATYESGFVIDKFPISRPNLTFSTLTVSNMSPEDSSIYLCSVDLLETQYFGPGTRLLVL.

This clonotype was found many times. V and J are TRBV2 and TRBJ2-1; 10 bases are shared with TRBD2. The CDR3 covers 15 residues. V dropped 7 bases and J dropped 2; count of bases not matched to a gene: 5. CDR1 and CDR2 (germline): SNHLY, FYNNEI. The CDR3 nucleotides read TGTGCCAGCAAAGCGACTAGCGGGCCCTACAATGAGCAGTTCTTC. It codes for CASKATSGPYNEQFF. The full variable domain, rest sourced from reference TRBV2 and TRBJ2-1, is EPEVTQTPSHQVTQMGQEVILRCVPISNHLYFYWYRQILGQKVEFLVSFYNNEISEKSEIFDDQFSVERPDGSNFTLKIRSTKLEDSAMYFCASKATSGPYNEQFFGPGTRLTVL.

This CDR3 reads CASSLWDPHKTQYF. In nucleotides, the CDR3 is TGTGCCAGCAGTTTATGGGATCCACACAAGACCCAGTACTTC. The V call is TRBV28, the J call TRBJ2-5, with D uncertain. The CDR3 consists of 14 residues. V dropped 0 bases and J dropped 6 bases, with 11 bases sitting between them. The germline V gene has CDR1 MDHEN and CDR2 SYDVKM.

The chain has TRBV9 and TRBJ2-1, with 9 bases lining up with TRBD2. CDR1 and CDR2 from the germline V gene are SGDLS and YYNGEE. The length of the CDR3 is 17 residues. The V gene end was trimmed by 3 bases and the J gene end by 2 bases; junction bases not matched to a gene: 9. The CDR3 is CASSAEWAGGAYNEQFF. DNA of the CDR3: TGTGCCAGCAGCGCCGAGTGGGCGGGAGGGGCCTACAATGAGCAGTTCTTC.

The table lists this clonotype with many counts. V gene TRBV29-1 combines with J gene TRBJ2-7, with D tentatively TRBD2 (6 bases). The CDR3 runs 12 residues. Germline lookup yields CDR1 SQVTM and CDR2 ANQGSEA. V was trimmed by 6 bases and J by 2 bases, leaving 11 bases between them. CDR3 nucleotide sequence: TGCAGCGTCCGGGACTCTACCTACGAGCAGTACTTC. Translating gives CSVRDSTYEQYF.

This clonotype has at least ten counts. The chain couples TRBV29-1 to TRBJ2-2; 9 positions match TRBD2. This CDR3 comprises 13 residues. V dropped 7 bases and J dropped 4; count of bases not matched to a gene: 4. Germline CDR1 SQVTM, CDR2 ANQGSEA. In nucleotides, the CDR3 is TGCAGCGCGCGGGAGGGCATCACCGGGGAGCTGTTTTTT. As protein: CSAREGITGELFF.

This clonotype was recorded at least ten times. The chain combines TRBV4-1 with TRBJ2-7; D possibly matches TRBD1 or TRBD2 (5 bases each). Germline V gene lookup returns CDR1 MGHRA and CDR2 YSYEKL. V was shortened by 3 bases and J by 0 bases, with 15 bases between the two germline ends. The CDR3 is 16 residues long. As DNA, the CDR3 is TGCGCCAGCAGCCACGTCCCCGGGACCTACTCCTACGAGCAGTACTTC. Translating gives CASSHVPGTYSYEQYF.

Ten or more counts support this clonotype. This chain joins TRBV4-3 and TRBJ2-2, with 8 bases identical to TRBD1. Germline V gene lookup returns CDR1 LGHNA and CDR2 YSLEER. The CDR3 runs to 19 residues. V lost 0 bases and J lost 1; bases outside the gene matches: 10. The CDR3 DNA follows: TGCGCCAGCAGCCAAGATATTAGCAGCGGACAGGGGAACACCGGGGAGCTGTTTTTT. The encoded protein is CASSQDISSGQGNTGELFF.

J is TRBJ2-1 and V is TRBV6-2 or TRBV6-3, with 9 bases that match TRBD2. The ends lost 4 bases at V and 8 bases at J; junction bases unmatched: 12. The CDR3 has 16 amino acids. The V gene's germline CDR1 is MNHEY and CDR2 SVGEGT. DNA of the CDR3: TGTGCCAGCAGTTCCCTCGGACTAGCGCGGACGGATGAGCAGTTCTTC. It translates to CASSSLGLARTDEQFF.

The sample holds a few counts of this clonotype. The J gene is TRBJ2-7, the V gene TRBV4-3; D call uncertain. Deletions cut 4 bases from V and 3 bases from J, with 16 bases between. This CDR3 has 15 residues. Per the germline V gene, CDR1 is LGHNA and CDR2 is YSLEER. The CDR3 here is CASSREASWDYEQYF. The CDR3 DNA reads TGCGCCAGCAGCCGAGAGGCTTCCTGGGACTACGAGCAGTACTTC.

This clonotype has only a few counts. This chain links TRBV29-1 with TRBJ2-7; 9 nucleotides align to TRBD2. The junction had 4 bases not matched to a gene; V was cut back by 1 base and J by 0 bases. This CDR3 spans 15 amino acids. The V gene's germline CDR1 is SQVTM and CDR2 ANQGSEA. As DNA, the CDR3 is TGCAGCGTTGAAGGCCTAGCGGGGAGCTCCTACGAGCAGTACTTC. It is translated as CSVEGLAGSSYEQYF.

The V call is TRBV4-3, the J call TRBJ2-2; D perhaps matches TRBD1 (5 bases). From germline, CDR1 is LGHNA and CDR2 YSLEER. This CDR3 region has 16 residues. V was pared by 0 bases and J by 5 bases, with 13 bases between. This CDR3 reads CASSQDGAGRTGELFF. CDR3 DNA sequence: TGCGCCAGCAGCCAAGATGGGGCTGGTCGTACCGGGGAGCTGTTTTTT.

This chain links TRBV12-3 or TRBV12-4 with TRBJ2-7; 7 bases fit TRBD2. The V segment lost 0 bases and the J segment 6 bases; nucleotides outside the gene matches: 5. The CDR3 spans 14 residues. DNA for the CDR3: TGTGCCAGCAGTTTAGCGGCGGGAGTGCTCGAGCAGTACTTC. This sequence encodes CASSLAAGVLEQYF.

This clonotype was found many times. The rearrangement uses TRBV20-1 and TRBJ2-7, with 8 bases matching TRBD2. This CDR3 contains 14 residues. The V and J ends lost 2 bases and 1 base, in that order; junction bases with no gene match: 4. Germline-derived CDR1 and CDR2 are DFQATT and SNEGSKA (reference sequence). CDR3 protein: CSARRTSYSYEQYF. The CDR3 nucleotides read TGCAGTGCTAGAAGGACTAGCTATTCCTACGAGCAGTACTTC.

This clonotype was recorded at least ten times. This chain uses TRBV12-3 or TRBV12-4 with TRBJ2-7; 13 bases are shared with TRBD2. This CDR3 comprises 14 residues. Trimming cost V 3 bases and J 5 bases; bases outside gene matches: 1. The CDR3 region has the DNA TGTGCCAGCAGTTTGGGGACTAGCGGGAACGAGCAGTACTTC. It yields the protein CASSLGTSGNEQYF.

The sample holds many counts of this clonotype. The CDR3 region has the DNA TGTGCCAGCAGTCGCCGGGACTTAAACACCGGGGAGCTGTTTTTT. Protein product: CASSRRDLNTGELFF. The chain carries TRBV27 and TRBJ2-2, with a possible D match to TRBD2 (6 bases). The CDR3 is made up of 15 amino acids. V was shortened by 5 bases and J by 2 bases, with 12 bases between the two germline ends. Germline CDR1 and CDR2: MNHEY and SMNVEV (reference sequence).

This clonotype was counted a few times. The chain combines TRBV20-1 with TRBJ2-2; 10 bases map to TRBD2. V trimming: 5 bases; J trimming: 3 bases; junction bases outside the gene matches: 3. The CDR3 has 14 amino acids. CDR1 is DFQATT, CDR2 SNEGSKA, per germline (reference sequence). CDR3 in amino acids: CSAPGLADTGELFF. The CDR3 nucleotides are TGCAGTGCTCCAGGACTAGCGGACACCGGGGAGCTGTTTTTT.

This clonotype was picked up many times. This chain uses TRBV10-3 with TRBJ2-2; the match to TRBD2 covers 16 bases. V shed 11 bases and J 3 bases; nucleotides not matched to a gene: 6. The CDR3 spans 16 residues. Germline CDR1 is ENHRY and CDR2 is SYGVKD. The CDR3 loop reads CAVGTSGRGDTGELFF. As DNA, the CDR3 is TGTGCCGTTGGGACTAGCGGGAGGGGGGACACCGGGGAGCTGTTTTTT.

The chain carries TRBV6-2 or TRBV6-3 and TRBJ2-2; 9 bases agree with TRBD2. Germline CDR1 and CDR2: MNHEY and SVGEGT. This CDR3 has 16 amino acids. The V and J ends lost 6 bases and 4 bases, in that order; junction bases with no gene match: 9. Written as DNA, the CDR3 is TGTGCCAGCAGCCCTGTGACTAGCGGATTCACCGGGGAGCTGTTTTTT. Translated, it gives CASSPVTSGFTGELFF.

This clonotype was found many times. The chain carries TRBV4-3 and TRBJ2-1; 10 bases fit TRBD1. Germline V gene data show CDR1 as LGHNA and CDR2 as YSLEER. Trimming cost V 4 bases and J 6 bases; bases outside gene matches: 6. The CDR3 runs to 15 residues. The CDR3 sequence is CASSPGQGDLNEQFF. The DNA for the CDR3 is TGCGCCAGCAGCCCCGGACAGGGGGATCTCAATGAGCAGTTCTTC.

There are many counts of this clonotype. The CDR3 DNA follows: TGTGCCAGTCAGGGGGCTAGCTCCTACAATGAGCAGTTCTTC. Amino acids: CASQGASSYNEQFF. The J gene is TRBJ2-1, the V gene TRBV28; TRBD1 matches at 8 bases. The germline V gene encodes CDR1 MDHEN and CDR2 SYDVKM. J lost 0 bases, V lost 9 bases, and 4 bases had no gene match. The CDR3 is 14 amino acids.

In this sample, this clonotype turned up a few times. The chain combines TRBV6-2 or TRBV6-3 with TRBJ2-7; D is ambiguous. V lost 0 bases, J lost 6 bases, and 12 bases lay in between. The V gene's germline CDR1 is MNHEY and CDR2 SVGEGT. The CDR3 has 14 amino acids. The CDR3 loop is CASSYSIGVVEQYF. The CDR3 nucleotides are TGTGCCAGCAGTTACTCGATTGGTGTGGTCGAGCAGTACTTC.

This clonotype was seen a few times. CDR3 nucleotide sequence: TGCAGCGTTGCCCCCCCGAGAGGTGGCGAGCAGTTCTTC. As protein: CSVAPPRGGEQFF. This chain joins TRBV29-1 and TRBJ2-1; D ambiguous. Trimming took 4 bases from V and 10 from J, leaving 17 bases between them. This CDR3 spans 13 amino acids. From germline, CDR1 is SQVTM and CDR2 ANQGSEA.

The chain recombines TRBV7-6 with TRBJ2-3; D unresolved. Germline V gives CDR1 SGHVS, CDR2 FNYEAQ. The CDR3 sequence is 14 residues long. V was clipped by 9 bases and J by 2 bases, with 15 bases between them. The CDR3 nucleotides are TGTGCCAGATTTCGGACCACAGCCACAGATACGCAGTATTTT. Translating gives CARFRTTATDTQYF.

The J gene is TRBJ2-3, the V gene TRBV12-3 or TRBV12-4, with unresolved D. Trimming pared 6 bases from V and 5 bases from J, leaving 12 bases between. The CDR3 spans 13 residues. The CDR3 loop reads CASSLSVGDTQYF. In nucleotides, the CDR3 is TGTGCCAGCAGCCTATCCGTAGGAGATACGCAGTATTTT.

This clonotype was observed a few times. The CDR3 region has the DNA TGCAGCGTTGAAGGGTCCGAGGGTAGAACTCCCTACGAGCAGTACTTC. Residues: CSVEGSEGRTPYEQYF. The genes are TRBV29-1 and TRBJ2-7; D is perhaps TRBD2 (5 bases). Germline lookup yields CDR1 SQVTM and CDR2 ANQGSEA. The CDR3 is made up of 16 amino acids. Trimming pared 1 base from V and 2 bases from J, leaving 18 bases between.

The rearrangement uses TRBV10-3 and TRBJ2-3; TRBD1 might be the D (5 bases). Trimming took off 7 bases at V and 1 base at J, with 12 bases between the two ends. Germline V gene lookup returns CDR1 ENHRY and CDR2 SYGVKD. CDR3 size: 14 residues. In DNA, the CDR3 is TGTGCCATCACAGTGGACACCCGCACAGATACGCAGTATTTT. Encoded protein: CAITVDTRTDTQYF.

This rearrangement joins TRBV12-3 or TRBV12-4 to TRBJ2-7, with no clear D. CDR3 length: 13 amino acids. V lost 5 bases, J lost 6 bases, and 14 bases lay in between. CDR3 nucleotides: TGTGCCAGCAGTCCGGACCTGGGCCCCGAGCAGTACTTC. This gives the protein CASSPDLGPEQYF.

The table lists this clonotype with a few counts. V and J are TRBV4-1 and TRBJ1-1; 7 nucleotides align to TRBD1. The CDR3 contains 15 residues. Germline lookup yields CDR1 MGHRA and CDR2 YSYEKL. The V segment lost 3 bases and the J segment 4 bases; nucleotides outside the gene matches: 8. Written as DNA, the CDR3 is TGCGCCAGCAGCCATAGACAGGGAGGCGGCACTGAAGCTTTCTTT. Translated: CASSHRQGGGTEAFF.

This clonotype was recorded a few times. The chain combines TRBV3-1 with TRBJ2-5, with D possibly matching TRBD2 (6 bases). The CDR3 sequence is 13 residues long. The V gene lost 6 bases and the J gene lost 5 bases, with 13 bases spanning the gap. The germline CDR1 and CDR2 sequences are LGHDT and YNNKEL (reference sequence). The chain's CDR3 is CASSRSGAETQYF. CDR3 coding DNA: TGTGCCAGCAGTAGGTCGGGAGCGGAGACCCAGTACTTC.